This T cell receptor (beta chain) was found in a study of T cell responses to AZD1222 COVID-19 vaccine. Germline-derived CDR1 and CDR2 are MNHEY and SVGAGI. This CDR3 is built from 13 residues. Trimming shortened V by 2 bases and J by 2 bases, and 6 bases separated the two germline ends. In this sample, this clone turned up once. Its target is not known. Distinct nucleotide sequences in the sample also encode this CDR3. Study results and caveats: Donors were chiefly white British, with a greater number of females, and clonal diversity was perhaps underestimated. There were vaccine-associated CD4 TCRs across spike, dominant at 160-218 and 743-854.

Here immunoSEQ multiplex PCR was the method, and the copy in TCRdb shows in-frame clones only, minus some. The data contain about 140,000 clones, roughly 91% of them singletons. This TCR was sampled from an adult who received the AZD1222 COVID-19 vaccine. The sequencing here drew on peripheral blood, taken 28 days after the second AZD1222 dose. The chain employs TRBV6-5 and TRBJ1-2; perhaps TRBD1 as D (5 bases). CDR3 region: CASSYGGNYGYTF. The CDR3 DNA reads TGTGCCAGCAGTTACGGGGGAAACTATGGCTACACCTTC.